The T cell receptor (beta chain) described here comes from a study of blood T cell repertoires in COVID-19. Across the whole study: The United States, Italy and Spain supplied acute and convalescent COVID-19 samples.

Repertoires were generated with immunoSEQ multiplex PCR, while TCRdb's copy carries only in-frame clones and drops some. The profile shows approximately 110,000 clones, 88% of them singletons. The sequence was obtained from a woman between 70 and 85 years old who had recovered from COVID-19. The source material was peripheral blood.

The CDR3 spells CAISEERELFF. As DNA, the CDR3 is TGTGCCATCAGTGAAGAGAGGGAGCTGTTTTTT. V usage is TRBV10-3 and J usage is TRBJ2-2; D is unclear. CDR1 is ENHRY, CDR2 SYGVKD, per germline. The CDR3 runs 11 residues. The V and J ends lost 3 bases and 9 bases respectively, with 5 bases between them.